This T cell receptor (beta chain) appears in the sequencing data of a study of graft-versus-host responses after intestinal transplantation. Study in general: Multivisceral, liver-intestinal, or isolated intestinal grafts were transplanted into recipients. Study observations and caveats: Marrow from the recipient contained GvH clones, some of which had appeared first in ileum or blood.

With respect to this clone: What it recognizes is unknown.

Looked up from germline, CDR1 is LNHDA and CDR2 is SQIVND (reference sequence). V was trimmed by 1 base and J by 1 base, leaving 7 bases between them. The CDR3 spans 14 residues. TCRdb's table, derived via immunoSEQ multiplex PCR, lists solely in-frame clones and lacks some. The repertoire has about 39,000 clones, roughly 96% of them found once; the top ten carry over 0.2%. The receptor was isolated from a human donor who was the organ donor for an intestinal transplant. The chain is built from TRBV19 and TRBJ1-1; D not certain. The sequencing here drew on unstimulated CD8+ T cells sorted from spleen or lymph node cells, taken before transplant. The CDR3 DNA sequence: TGTGCCAGTAGTATAGTCACAGCGAACACTGAAGCTTTCTTT. Protein: CASSIVTANTEAFF.